This T cell receptor beta chain was observed in a study of control samples from healthy donors and cancer patients. Method: immunoSEQ multiplex PCR; TCRdb's copy keeps in-frame clones and lacks some. The table shows about 160,000 clones, with roughly 94% occurring only once. Germline V CDR1 and CDR2: SNHLY, FYNNEI. The CDR3 sequence is 14 residues long. The ends were cut back, 6 bases at V and 1 base at J, with 9 bases in the middle. The chain has TRBV2 and TRBJ1-4, with D uncertain. The TCR was taken from a woman between 40 and 50 years old in good health. Material for sequencing was blood. The CDR3 region has the DNA TGTGCCAGCAGAATCAGGATAACTAATGAAAAACTGTTTTTT. It encodes CASRIRITNEKLFF.